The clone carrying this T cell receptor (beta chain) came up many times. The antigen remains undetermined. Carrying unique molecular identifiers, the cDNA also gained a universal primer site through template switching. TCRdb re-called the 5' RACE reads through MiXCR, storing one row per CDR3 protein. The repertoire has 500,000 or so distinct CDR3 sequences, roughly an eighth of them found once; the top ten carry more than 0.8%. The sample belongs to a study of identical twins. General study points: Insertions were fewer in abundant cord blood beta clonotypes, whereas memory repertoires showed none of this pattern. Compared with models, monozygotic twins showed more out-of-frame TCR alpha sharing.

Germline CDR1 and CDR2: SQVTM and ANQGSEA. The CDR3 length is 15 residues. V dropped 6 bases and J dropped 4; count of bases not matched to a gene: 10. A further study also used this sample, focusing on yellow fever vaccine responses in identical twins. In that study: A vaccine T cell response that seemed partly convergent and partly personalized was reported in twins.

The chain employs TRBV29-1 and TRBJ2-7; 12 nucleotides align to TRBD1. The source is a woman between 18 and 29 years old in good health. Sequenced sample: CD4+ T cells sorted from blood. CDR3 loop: CSVDTGTGGSYEQYF. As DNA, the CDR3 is TGCAGCGTCGACACCGGGACAGGGGGCTCTTACGAGCAGTACTTC.